A single sample gave rise to the 19 T cell receptor beta chains below, sequenced in a study of blood T cell repertoires in COVID-19 (TCRdb year 2020). Receptor amplification or capture employed the immunoSEQ multiplex PCR assay. TCRdb's version of the immuneACCESS table is confined to in-frame rearrangements and falls short of the full clone set. An unresolved V gene accounts for under half of the shortfall where checked; the remainder is of unknown origin. The sample table contains about 500,000 clones; only one count was recorded for around nine tenths of them. Roughly 8% of the sample belongs to the ten largest clones. The sample was peripheral blood. The receptors stem from a woman aged 50 to 60 with COVID-19, enrolled during active disease.

This rearrangement joins TRBV4-1 to TRBJ2-1; TRBD2 agrees at 12 bases. V was pared by 2 bases and J by 4 bases, with 6 bases of the junction left unmatched. The CDR3 length is 17 residues. The germline V gene has CDR1 MGHRA and CDR2 YSYEKL. CDR3 residues: CASSQHPTSGGYNEQFF. The DNA for the CDR3 is TGCGCCAGCAGCCAACACCCGACTAGCGGGGGTTACAATGAGCAGTTCTTC.

A single count supports this clone. The chain couples TRBV30 to TRBJ2-2; 7 nucleotides match TRBD2. CDR3 length: 15 residues. Germline V gives CDR1 GTSNPN, CDR2 SVGIG (reference sequence). The junction had 7 bases not matched to a gene; V was cut back by 5 bases and J by 1 base. CDR3 bases: TGTGCCTGGTCAAGGTTAGCGGGGAACACCGGGGAGCTGTTTTTT. Translated: CAWSRLAGNTGELFF.

This sequence joins TRBV6-5 and TRBJ2-6, with a possible D match to TRBD1 (5 bases). Trimming shortened V by 2 bases and J by 4 bases, and 9 bases separated the two germline ends. The V gene's germline CDR1 is MNHEY and CDR2 SVGAGI. The CDR3 is made up of 15 amino acids. Written as DNA, the CDR3 is TGTGCCAGCAGTTACGCAGGGTCCGGGGCCAACGTCCTGACTTTC. This codes for CASSYAGSGANVLTF.

The chain has TRBV7-2 and TRBJ2-5, with 15 bases fitting TRBD2. This CDR3 is built from 16 residues. Germline-derived CDR1 and CDR2 are SGHTA and FQGNSA. The V segment lost 5 bases and the J segment 4 bases; nucleotides outside the gene matches: 5. The CDR3 nucleotides read TGTGCCAGCAGCCGGACTAGCGGGGGGGCCGGAGAGACCCAGTACTTC. It translates to CASSRTSGGAGETQYF.

The chain couples TRBV7-3 to TRBJ2-4, with D possibly being TRBD1 (5 bases). In germline, CDR1 is SGHTA, CDR2 FQGTGA. The CDR3 consists of 16 residues. The V end was cut by 1 base, the J end by 0 bases, with 10 bases between. The chain's CDR3 is CASSLRTQGAKNIQYF. For the CDR3, the DNA is TGTGCCAGCAGCTTAAGAACGCAGGGAGCCAAAAACATTCAGTACTTC.

The rearrangement links TRBV6-5 to TRBJ1-2, with TRBD1 identical over 8 bases. V dropped 6 bases and J dropped 8; count of bases not matched to a gene: 14. The CDR3 is 15 amino acids. CDR1 MNHEY and CDR2 SVGAGI come from the germline V gene. The CDR3 DNA follows: TGTGCCAGCAGCCGGAGCCTGCGGACAGGGTGGGGCTACACCTTC. It codes for CASSRSLRTGWGYTF.

This clone was seen once. V is TRBV4-2 and J is TRBJ2-7; 13 positions agree with TRBD2. The CDR3 has 16 amino acids. Germline V CDR1 and CDR2: LGHNA, YNFKEQ. J was trimmed by 1 base and V by 5 bases; bases with no gene match: 5. The CDR3, as DNA: TGTGCCAGCAGCGTCCGACTAGCGGGGGGTTCCTACGAGCAGTACTTC. It yields the protein CASSVRLAGGSYEQYF.

The J gene is TRBJ1-1, the V gene TRBV7-9; D not certain. The germline CDR1 and CDR2 sequences are SEHNR and FQNEAQ (reference sequence). There are 12 residues in the CDR3. V lost 4 bases and J 4 bases, leaving 7 bases between the germline ends. CDR3 nucleotides: TGTGCCAGCAGCTCAGGATCCACTGAAGCTTTCTTT. Translation: CASSSGSTEAFF.

This chain joins TRBV5-1 and TRBJ2-1; the D gene is possibly TRBD1 (6 bases). Germline CDR1 is SGHRS and CDR2 is YFSETQ. The ends were cut back, 3 bases at V and 1 base at J, with 11 bases in the middle. This CDR3 region has 15 residues. The CDR3 is CASSWTDLSYNEQFF. The CDR3 DNA sequence: TGCGCCAGCAGCTGGACAGATTTATCCTACAATGAGCAGTTCTTC.

The chain joins TRBV30 to TRBJ1-2; D remains ambiguous. Germline CDR1 GTSNPN, CDR2 SVGIG (reference sequence). V was trimmed by 8 bases and J by 0 bases, leaving 13 bases between them. The CDR3 is made up of 13 amino acids. The CDR3 sequence is CAGRAGSNYGYTF. The CDR3 DNA reads as TGTGCCGGCAGAGCCGGGTCTAACTATGGCTACACCTTC.

The V call is TRBV30, the J call TRBJ2-7; 8 positions match TRBD2. Looked up from germline, CDR1 is GTSNPN and CDR2 is SVGIG (reference sequence). The CDR3 runs to 16 residues. With V trimmed by 3 bases and J by 8 bases, 18 bases remained unmatched. The CDR3 DNA reads TGTGCCTGGAGGCCGTGGGGCGCCGGGGGGGGTACGAAGCAGTACTTC. This translates into CAWRPWGAGGGTKQYF. Full variable domain (rest looked up from reference TRBV30 and TRBJ2-7): SQTIHQWPATLVQPVGSPLSLECTVEGTSNPNLYWYRQAAGRGLQLLFYSVGIGQISSEVPQNLSASRPQDRQFILSSKKLLLSDSGFYLCAWRPWGAGGGTKQYFGPGTRLTVT.

This clone showed up just once. The V call is TRBV27, the J call TRBJ1-6, with D possibly being TRBD1 (5 bases). This CDR3 has 14 amino acids. V was pared by 4 bases and J by 9 bases, with 13 bases between. In germline, CDR1 is MNHEY, CDR2 SMNVEV (reference sequence). CDR3 sequence (DNA): TGTGCCAGCAGTTCTAACGGGGGGAGTTCACCCCTCCACTTT. This gives the protein CASSSNGGSSPLHF.

V usage is TRBV18 and J usage is TRBJ1-1, with 8 bases that match TRBD1. This CDR3 spans 15 amino acids. Losses at the gene ends were 2 bases for V and 1 base for J; bases not matched to a gene: 3. CDR1 KGHSH and CDR2 LQKENI come from the germline V gene. The CDR3 sequence is CASSPTTGENTEAFF. DNA for the CDR3: TGTGCCAGCTCACCAACGACAGGGGAGAACACTGAAGCTTTCTTT.

The rearrangement uses TRBV2 and TRBJ1-1, with 8 bases that match TRBD1. CDR3 length equals 14 residues. Trimming removed 5 bases from V and 5 bases from J; junction bases left unmatched: 7. CDR1 is SNHLY, CDR2 FYNNEI, per germline. The CDR3 region is CASSSNRGGTEAFF. The CDR3 coding sequence is TGTGCCAGCAGTTCAAACAGGGGGGGAACTGAAGCTTTCTTT.

The chain links TRBV14 to TRBJ1-2, with 7 bases matching TRBD1. Germline CDR1 SGHDN, CDR2 FVKESK. This CDR3 has 15 residues. V lost 4 bases to trimming and J lost 4 bases; unmatched junction nucleotides: 9. DNA of the CDR3: TGTGCCAGCAGCCGCCCGGGACAGCCGTTCTATGGCTACACCTTC. Its protein is CASSRPGQPFYGYTF.

The chain has TRBV5-1 and TRBJ1-1; 8 nucleotides match TRBD1. V shed 4 bases and J 1 base; nucleotides not matched to a gene: 9. Germline CDR1 and CDR2: SGHRS and YFSETQ. The CDR3 has 16 amino acids. The CDR3 nucleotides are TGCGCCAGCAGCGTCCGCCGGGACAGGAGGAACACTGAAGCTTTCTTT. As protein: CASSVRRDRRNTEAFF.

Remarks on this clone: Within the sample, other DNA sequences also encode this same CDR3. The chain carries TRBV5-4 and TRBJ1-4; 8 bases agree with TRBD1. V trimming: 0 bases; J trimming: 7 bases; junction bases outside the gene matches: 8. Germline CDR1 reads SGHNT; CDR2 reads YYREEE (reference sequence). CDR3 length equals 16 residues. Here the CDR3 DNA reads TGTGCCAGCAGCTTGGGTCCCGGACAGGGAGGTGAAAAACTGTTTTTT. It encodes CASSLGPGQGGEKLFF.

The chain links TRBV5-1 to TRBJ2-1; 11 bases agree with TRBD2. Germline-derived CDR1 and CDR2 are SGHRS and YFSETQ. The CDR3 has 17 residues. V was pared by 0 bases and J by 0 bases, with 2 bases of the junction left unmatched. The CDR3, as DNA: TGCGCCAGCAGCTTGGTAGCGGGGGGGTACTCCTACAATGAGCAGTTCTTC. Translation gives CASSLVAGGYSYNEQFF.

This clone has a handful of counts. This chain links TRBV18 with TRBJ1-5, with D uncertain. CDR3 length equals 13 residues. V dropped 2 bases and J dropped 0 bases, with 2 bases sitting between them. Germline-derived CDR1 and CDR2 are KGHSH and LQKENI. The CDR3 coding sequence is TGTGCCAGCTCACCATATAGCAATCAGCCCCAGCATTTT. Translation: CASSPYSNQPQHF.